This T cell receptor (beta chain) appears in the sequencing data of a study of T cells after yellow fever vaccination (dated by TCRdb to 2018 to 2020). Concerning the study at large: The SMART-Seq v4 Ultra Low Input RNA kit was used to prepare libraries from fractions with low cell numbers. To follow T-cell clones before and after both primary and booster YFV17D yellow fever vaccination, bulk TCR alpha and beta repertoires underwent longitudinal sequencing. Two healthy male donors made up the cohort, one aged 18 to 29 years and the other aged 30 to 40 years. Blood was collected at multiple timepoints before and after primary and secondary immunization, and bulk PBMC replicates and cell subsets were isolated. Findings and caveats that apply to the study as a whole: Compared with the primary T-cell response, the secondary T-cell response was faster but weaker, reaching its peak on day 5 rather than on day 15. Computational filtering was needed because FACS-sorted repertoires could contain abundant contaminating clonotypes from the bulk population. A small fraction of clonotypes appeared in both the CD4 and CD8 compartments, likely as a result of convergent recombination. Because the study included only a couple of donors, the extent to which the findings can be generalized is limited. Most clones expanded after primary vaccination (approximately 95% of CD4 and about 85% of CD8) were re-detected after the booster, suggesting that broad memory maintenance occurred.

This clonotype was found many times. This clone's antigen is unknown. No clone much larger than this one lies a single base away; base qualities are absent. This specimen's treatment or condition label, per the study, means: live attenuated yellow fever vaccine strain. Two biological replicates of bulk PBMCs were collected at each blood-draw timepoint. PBMCs were isolated from peripheral blood using a standard Ficoll-Paque protocol. TriZol was used to extract RNA from bulk PBMCs, from CD4 and CD8 fractions, and from dextramer-positive and dextramer-negative fractions. Sequenced using an Illumina NovaSeq 6000. TCR cDNA was synthesized by 5'RACE template switching, which introduced a universal primer site and unique molecular identifiers. cDNA synthesis was primed from both the TCR alpha and TCR beta constant segments. Library amplification used two PCR steps, and the second PCR step added sample barcodes and sequencing adapters. Sequencing of libraries was performed on Illumina HiSeq 2500 (2x100 bp) or NovaSeq (2x150 bp). As for the original processing: MIGEC was used to demultiplex reads and collapse the reads into UMI consensus sequences, and MiXCR was used for V(D)J alignment. Vaccine-responding clonotypes were identified with edgeR using replicate PBMC samples, with FDR below 0.01 and a log2 fold change above 5 up to day 15 being required. Each bulk clonotype was labeled CD4 or CD8 based on which sequenced repertoire, CD4 or CD8, contained the clonotype at higher abundance. The raw public reads went through TCRdb reprocessing: fastp at Q25, MiXCR clone calling, in-frame beta chains kept. A single entry per CDR3 protein holds the most common genes and DNA from its merged rows. The authors' filters were not applied to this entry. The sample table records some 240,000 distinct CDR3 sequences; approximately 3.5% of these occur just once. The ten largest clones capture under 20% of the sample.

The source was PBMCs, collected 15 days after the yellow fever booster vaccination. The origin of this receptor is a man aged 18 to 29 who received the YFV17D yellow fever vaccine.

CDR3 reads: CASSLLGQGAGNTIYF. The DNA sequence is given as TGTGCCAGCAGCTTATTGGGACAGGGGGCTGGAAACACCATATATTTT. The V and J segments used are TRBV7-2 and TRBJ1-3; the central 11 bases match TRBD1. The germline V and J ends show losses of 2 bases and 2 bases respectively, and no gene match explains 2 bases of the junction. The CDR3, cysteine through phenylalanine, is 16 amino acids long. Just the 48-base CDR3 DNA is kept, in frame starting at base 1. Sequences SGHTA (CDR1) and FQGNSA (CDR2) are obtained from the germline V gene. The full variable domain, with segments outside the CDR3 supplied by the reference TRBV7-2 and TRBJ1-3 proteins, appears as GAGVSQSPSNKVTEKGKDVELRCDPISGHTALYWYRQSLGQGLEFLIYFQGNSAPDKSGLPSDRFSAERTGGSVSTLTIQRTQQEDSAVYLCASSLLGQGAGNTIYFGEGSWLTVV.